This TCR beta chain was found in a study of blood T cell repertoires in COVID-19 (dated by TCRdb to about 2020). Describing the broader study: The collaborator samples originated in the United States, Italy and Spain and spanned the acute and convalescent phases of COVID-19. The material from the prospective study consisted of cDNA or gDNA derived from T cells, B-cell-depleted T cells, or PBMCs. The dataset comprised deeply sampled blood TCRbeta repertoires from subjects exposed to, actively infected with, or recovered from COVID-19. A freely available public database, intended as a resource for researchers studying the immune response to SARS-CoV-2, is where the repertoires were released. Samples were obtained from the ongoing ImmuneRACE study (first 160 participants) and from 1,254 subjects provided by 6 global collaborators. Sample metadata almost always included a de-identified subject ID, COVID-19 status, age in years and sex. Where available, HLA class I and class II types were taken from metadata supplied by the sample provider and were not determined by assay-based typing.

TCRbeta CDR3 regions were amplified from genomic DNA by means of the immunoSEQ Assay, a bias-controlled multiplex PCR. The original pipeline was this. Nucleated cell counts per sample were estimated from amplification of reference gene primers within the assay. Sequence reads were collapsed and filtered to measure the absolute abundance of every unique TCRbeta CDR3 rearrangement. For each sample, productive Simpson clonality was calculated as the square root of Simpson's diversity index across productive rearrangements. Here the immuneACCESS table is served through TCRdb, limited to in-frame sequences with V and J called. Missing clones are a known gap in these copies; in checked studies unresolved V genes cover under half, and the rest lacks a known reason. The DNA was the basis for D and trimming; V, J and clone size are from that table. The sample table shows tens of thousands of clones, and roughly 80% are seen once. 9% to 10% of the sample is in the top ten clones.

Here is what the overall study found, with its caveats: The amount of clinical and demographic metadata varied by source and participant and was provided uncurated.

On this clone itself: Its antigen remains undetermined. No per-base quality is available; no much larger clone lies one base away.

The collaborating institutions used their own protocols to collect whole blood in K2EDTA tubes. Collaborator samples were shipped for TCRbeta analysis as frozen whole blood, isolated PBMCs, or DNA extracted from either sample type. Based on the germline V gene, the CDR1 and CDR2 sequences are KGHDR and SFDVKD. V ends up 4 bases short and J 8 bases short, with an unmatched junction base count of 7. From cysteine to phenylalanine, the CDR3 is 15 amino acids long. Only the CDR3 DNA stays, 45 bases, in frame from base 1. The sequence was collected from a man aged 55 to 70 in a cohort sampled during active COVID-19. The V and J segments used are TRBV24-1 and TRBJ2-1, with 10 bases matching TRBD2. What was sequenced was peripheral blood. The CDR3 region reads CATSELSGRADEQFF. The sequence in DNA is TGTGCCACCAGTGAGTTGAGCGGGAGGGCCGATGAGCAGTTCTTC.